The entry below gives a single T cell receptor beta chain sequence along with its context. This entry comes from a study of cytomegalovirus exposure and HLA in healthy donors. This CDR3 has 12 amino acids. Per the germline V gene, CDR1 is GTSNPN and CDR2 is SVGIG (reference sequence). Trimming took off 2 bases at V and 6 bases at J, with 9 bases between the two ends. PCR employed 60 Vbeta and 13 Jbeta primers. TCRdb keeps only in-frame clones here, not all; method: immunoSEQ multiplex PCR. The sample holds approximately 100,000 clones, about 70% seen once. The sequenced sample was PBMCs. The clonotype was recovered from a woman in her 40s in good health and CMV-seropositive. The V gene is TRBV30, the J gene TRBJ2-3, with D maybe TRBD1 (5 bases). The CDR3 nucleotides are TGTGCCTGGAGTTTTCACAGGGATACGCAGTATTTT. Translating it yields CAWSFHRDTQYF. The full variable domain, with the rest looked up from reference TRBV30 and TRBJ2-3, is SQTIHQWPATLVQPVGSPLSLECTVEGTSNPNLYWYRQAAGRGLQLLFYSVGIGQISSEVPQNLSASRPQDRQFILSSKKLLLSDSGFYLCAWSFHRDTQYFGPGTRLTVL.